The TCR beta chain described here comes from a study of OX40 agonist ivuxolimab in advanced cancers. Study details: Patient treatment consisted of intravenous ivuxolimab administration every 2 weeks at 0.01 to 10 mg/kg. Study-wide points: With doses of 0.1 to 3.0 mg/kg, CD4+ and CD8+ blood T cells had undergone clonal expansion by week 6.

Some clones are missing from TCRdb's copy, which holds only in-frame ones; the method was immunoSEQ multiplex PCR. Found here are around 51,000 clones, around 81% of them singletons; the top ten hold approximately 3%. Comment on this clone: The antigen is undetermined.

The source material was CD4+ or CD8+ T cells sorted from blood, sampled in a trial of the OX40 agonist ivuxolimab. The clonotype was recovered from an adult with an advanced solid tumor such as melanoma, head and neck, liver or kidney cancer.

As DNA, the CDR3 is TGCAGCGTTGAAGTAACCGCATACGAGCAGTACTTC. This encodes CSVEVTAYEQYF. The rearrangement links TRBV29-1 to TRBJ2-7; D gene uncertain. The germline V gene has CDR1 SQVTM and CDR2 ANQGSEA. The ends were cut back, 1 base at V and 4 bases at J, with 8 bases in the middle. CDR3 length: 12 amino acids.